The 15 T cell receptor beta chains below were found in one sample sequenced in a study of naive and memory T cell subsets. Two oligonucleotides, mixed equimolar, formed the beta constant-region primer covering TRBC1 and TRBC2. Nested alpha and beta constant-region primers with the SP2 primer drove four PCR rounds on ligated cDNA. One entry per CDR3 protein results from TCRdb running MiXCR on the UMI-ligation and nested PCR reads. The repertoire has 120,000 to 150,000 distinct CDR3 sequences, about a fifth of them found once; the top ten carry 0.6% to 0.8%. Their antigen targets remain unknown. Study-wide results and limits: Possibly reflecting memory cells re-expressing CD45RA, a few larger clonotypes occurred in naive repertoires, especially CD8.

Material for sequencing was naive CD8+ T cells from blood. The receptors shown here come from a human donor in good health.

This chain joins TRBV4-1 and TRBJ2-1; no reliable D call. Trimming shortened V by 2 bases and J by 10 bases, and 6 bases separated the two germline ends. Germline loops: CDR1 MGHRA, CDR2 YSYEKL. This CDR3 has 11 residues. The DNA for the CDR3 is TGCGCCAGCAGCCAAACTTTCGAGCAGTTCTTC. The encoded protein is CASSQTFEQFF.

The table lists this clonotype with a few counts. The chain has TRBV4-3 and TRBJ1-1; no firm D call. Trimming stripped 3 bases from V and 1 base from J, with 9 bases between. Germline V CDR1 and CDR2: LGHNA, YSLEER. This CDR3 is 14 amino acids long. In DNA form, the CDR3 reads TGCGCCAGCAGCCATAGGTACCCGAACACTGAAGCTTTCTTT. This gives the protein CASSHRYPNTEAFF.

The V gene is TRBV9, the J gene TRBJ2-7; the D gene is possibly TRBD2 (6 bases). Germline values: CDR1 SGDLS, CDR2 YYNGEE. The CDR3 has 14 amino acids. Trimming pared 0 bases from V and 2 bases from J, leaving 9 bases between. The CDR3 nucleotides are TGTGCCAGCAGCGTAGGTACTAGCCCCTACGAGCAGTACTTC. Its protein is CASSVGTSPYEQYF.

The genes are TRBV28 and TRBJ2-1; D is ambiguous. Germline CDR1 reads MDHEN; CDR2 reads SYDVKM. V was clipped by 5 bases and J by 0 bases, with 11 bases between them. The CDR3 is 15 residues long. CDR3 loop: CASSPHLSSYNEQFF. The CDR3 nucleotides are TGTGCCAGCAGTCCTCACCTGAGCTCCTACAATGAGCAGTTCTTC.

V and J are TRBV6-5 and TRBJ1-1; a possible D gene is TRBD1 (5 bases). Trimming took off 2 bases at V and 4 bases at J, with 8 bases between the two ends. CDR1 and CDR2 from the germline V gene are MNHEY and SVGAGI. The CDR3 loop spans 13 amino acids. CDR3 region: CASSYGAGTEAFF. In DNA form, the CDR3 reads TGTGCCAGCAGTTACGGGGCAGGCACTGAAGCTTTCTTT.

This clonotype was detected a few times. The CDR3 loop is CASSLTGDRPSDGELFF. The CDR3 DNA sequence: TGTGCCAGCAGCTTAACAGGCGATCGGCCCTCGGACGGGGAGCTGTTTTTT. The V and J genes are TRBV7-3 and TRBJ2-2; D gene ambiguous. The germline CDR1 and CDR2 sequences are SGHTA and FQGTGA. Trimming cost V 0 bases and J 7 bases, with 18 bases left between them. This CDR3 is 17 amino acids long.

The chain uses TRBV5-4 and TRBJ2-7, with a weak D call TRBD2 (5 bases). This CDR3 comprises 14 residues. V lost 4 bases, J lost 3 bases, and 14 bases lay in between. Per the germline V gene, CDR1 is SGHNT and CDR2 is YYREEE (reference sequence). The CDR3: CASSATGNNYEQYF. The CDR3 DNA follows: TGTGCCAGCAGCGCGACCGGGAATAACTACGAGCAGTACTTC.

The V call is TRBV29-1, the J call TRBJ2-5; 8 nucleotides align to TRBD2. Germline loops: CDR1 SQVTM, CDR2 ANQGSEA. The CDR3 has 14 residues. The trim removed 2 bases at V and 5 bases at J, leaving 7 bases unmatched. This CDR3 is CSVEPSGGGETQYF. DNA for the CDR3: TGCAGCGTTGAACCCAGCGGGGGAGGGGAGACCCAGTACTTC.

The CDR3 loop reads CASSHGLAGVEYF. CDR3 nucleotide sequence: TGTGCCAGCAGCCATGGACTAGCGGGAGTGGAGTACTTC. The V gene is TRBV7-2, the J gene TRBJ2-7, with TRBD2 matching over 13 bases. With 5 bases clipped from V and 11 bases from J, the junction kept 6 bases outside the gene matches. Germline-derived CDR1 and CDR2 are SGHTA and FQGNSA. The CDR3 is 13 amino acids. Filled out from reference TRBV7-2 and TRBJ2-7, the complete variable domain reads GAGVSQSPSNKVTEKGKDVELRCDPISGHTALYWYRQSLGQGLEFLIYFQGNSAPDKSGLPSDRFSAERTGGSVSTLTIQRTQQEDSAVYLCASSHGLAGVEYFGPGTRLTVT.

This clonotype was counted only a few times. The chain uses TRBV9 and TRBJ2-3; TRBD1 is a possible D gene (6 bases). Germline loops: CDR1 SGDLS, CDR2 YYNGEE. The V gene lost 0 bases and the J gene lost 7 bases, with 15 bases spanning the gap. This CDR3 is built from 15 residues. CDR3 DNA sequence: TGTGCCAGCAGCGTAGCAGGGACAAAGTTAAATACGCAGTATTTT. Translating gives CASSVAGTKLNTQYF.

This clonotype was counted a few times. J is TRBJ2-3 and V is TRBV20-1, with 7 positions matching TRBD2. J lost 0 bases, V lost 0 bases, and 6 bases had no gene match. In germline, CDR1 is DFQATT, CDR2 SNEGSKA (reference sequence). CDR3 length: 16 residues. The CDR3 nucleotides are TGCAGTGCTAGAGACCTTAGCGGGCTTAGCACAGATACGCAGTATTTT. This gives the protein CSARDLSGLSTDTQYF.

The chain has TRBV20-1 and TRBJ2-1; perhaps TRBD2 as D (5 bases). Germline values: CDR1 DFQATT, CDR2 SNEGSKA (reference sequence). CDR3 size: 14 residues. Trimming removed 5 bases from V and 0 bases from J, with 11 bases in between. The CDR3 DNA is TGCAGTGCTGGGCGGACTGACTCCTACAATGAGCAGTTCTTC. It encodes CSAGRTDSYNEQFF.

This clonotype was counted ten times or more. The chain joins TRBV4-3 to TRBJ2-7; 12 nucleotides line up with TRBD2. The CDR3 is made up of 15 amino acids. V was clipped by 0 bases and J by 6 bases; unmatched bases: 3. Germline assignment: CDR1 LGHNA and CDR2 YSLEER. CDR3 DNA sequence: TGCGCCAGCAGCCAAGACGGACTAGCGGGGTCCGAGCAGTACTTC. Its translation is CASSQDGLAGSEQYF.

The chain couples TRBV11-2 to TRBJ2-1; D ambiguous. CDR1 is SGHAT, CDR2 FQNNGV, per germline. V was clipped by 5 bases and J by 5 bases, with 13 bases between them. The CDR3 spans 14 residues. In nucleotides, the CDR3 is TGTGCCAGCAGCCCAGTTGGACGGGACAATGAGCAGTTCTTC. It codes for CASSPVGRDNEQFF.

CDR3 region: CASSVNGGSHMTQYF. CDR3 in DNA: TGTGCCAGCAGCGTCAACGGGGGCTCGCATATGACCCAGTACTTC. The rearrangement links TRBV9 to TRBJ2-5; tentatively, D is TRBD1 or TRBD2 (6 bases each). The germline CDR1 and CDR2 sequences are SGDLS and YYNGEE. The V end lost 2 bases, the J end lost 7 bases, and 18 bases lay between the germline ends. The CDR3 consists of 15 residues.